This TCR beta chain was documented in a study of long-term antiretroviral therapy in people with HIV (dated by TCRdb to between 2021 and 2022). General notes on the study: Collection of the earliest samples took place about a decade ahead of the 2015 WHO recommendation for immediate ART, at a time when ART was typically delayed until CD4 counts fell. Whether ART initiation and durable HIV suppression were associated with changes in peripheral blood TRB repertoire composition and diversity was tested in a retrospective serial study. A total of roughly 200 cryopreserved PBMC samples came from approximately 30 adults with confirmed HIV infection and were collected serially over a mean of roughly six years (range 1-12). Eleven of the 30 participants with HIV were female. Test extractions of a monoclonal T-cell line alongside 30 to 35 polyclonal samples showed no cross-contamination during QIAcube processing. The full study reports these points: CDR3 length ranges in HIV repertoires were narrower than in controls, and network structure suggested an antigen-experienced repertoire with only a slight naive shift after ART. Limited PBMC availability meant only the TCR beta chain was sequenced, without alpha chain pairing. The repertoire was dominated across all time points by expanded TRB clones identified before ART initiation, although this dominance was seen to fluctuate and to decrease in many PLHIV after ART. ART initiation was associated with a significant increase in TRB diversity, but diversity stayed significantly below transplant donor controls even after long-term ART. Inferences about post-ART repertoire changes are limited because no data were available on ART adherence, viral resistance or therapy changes. The samples span the years 2004 to 2017, and the ART regimens used may be less effective than current regimens. Unsorted PBMC were profiled instead of sorted CD4+ and CD8+ T cells because pre-ART samples had limited cell numbers.

Reading from cysteine to phenylalanine, the CDR3 counts 15 amino acids. Here the CDR3 DNA is all that survives: 45 bases in frame from base 1. As encoded in the germline V gene, CDR1 is SQVTM while CDR2 is ANQGSEA. Trimming takes 4 bases off V and 3 bases off J; junction bases not matched to a gene: 10. The immunoSEQ hsTCRB v3.0 assay was used at survey level resolution to sequence the TRB variable region. TRB sequencing targeted a depth of about 40,000-50,000 T-cell genomes per sample. Pooled TRB libraries were sequenced on an Illumina MiSeq with a v3 150-cycle kit. In the original analysis: Repertoire analysis ran in R within a reproducible Nextflow workflow covering QC, data transformation and analysis. LymphoSeq2, an R package for exploring AIRR-Seq data, was used to implement custom analyses. Several samples that produced fewer than 5000 total TRB sequences were removed, so 200 or so HIV repertoires were analyzed. Among the roughly 180 retained HIV repertoires, approximately 59 were collected before ART initiation and under 150 after ART initiation. Repertoires were downsampled to 5000 TRB nucleotide sequences, and summary statistics were averaged over 100 downsampling iterations. The analysis kept only TRB sequences whose CDR3 regions were at least seven amino acids long. Diversity was assessed using a clonality score derived from Shannon entropy and using the Gini coefficient. In repertoire networks, the top 5000 CDR3 amino acid sequences were linked whenever an edit distance of one separated two sequences. Antigen specificity groups and MHC restriction were predicted for TRB CDR3 amino acid sequences with GLIPH2. To flag known CMV, EBV, HIV or tissue antigen associations, CDR3 amino acid sequences were matched against VDJdb and McPAS-TCR. Pre-ART, post-ART and control groups were compared with Wilcoxon signed-rank tests and Holm-Bonferroni correction. TCRdb's version of the immuneACCESS table is confined to in-frame rearrangements and falls short of the full clone set. An unresolved V gene accounts for under half of the shortfall where checked; the remainder is of unknown origin. V and J calls and clone size follow that table, whereas D and trimming were derived from the DNA. The sample contains roughly 10,000 clones, 81% of them found a single time. The ten biggest clones cover 15% to 20% of the sample.

For this clone: Its antigen is still unknown. Nothing much larger sits one base from this clone, and base qualities are not available.

To be included, a participant needed at least one PBMC sample from before ART initiation plus at least two post-ART samples. Every participant with HIV received treatment in the United States of America. Before DNA extraction, cryopreserved samples of about 0.95-10 million PBMC were thawed and washed. At the time of the earliest PBMC sample for each participant with HIV, ages ranged from roughly 20 to 60 years. PBMC samples from each participant spanned 1-4 timepoints before ART initiation and 2-8 timepoints after ART initiation, with a median of 7 samples. For every participant, serial HIV viral load, CD4+ T-cell count, ART history and demographic data were obtained. A Qiagen kit on a QIAcube was used to extract genomic DNA from unsorted PBMC, with samples processed in batches of 12.

Recombination linked TRBV29-1 to TRBJ2-5, and TRBD1 aligns with 8 junction nucleotides. This clonotype was obtained from a man aged 35 to 55 with HIV. The source was unsorted PBMCs, collected 1.8 years after starting antiretroviral therapy. Here is the DNA: TGCAGCGTTGTGCTCGGACAGGGATCAAAAGAGACCCAGTACTTC. Its amino acids are CSVVLGQGSKETQYF.